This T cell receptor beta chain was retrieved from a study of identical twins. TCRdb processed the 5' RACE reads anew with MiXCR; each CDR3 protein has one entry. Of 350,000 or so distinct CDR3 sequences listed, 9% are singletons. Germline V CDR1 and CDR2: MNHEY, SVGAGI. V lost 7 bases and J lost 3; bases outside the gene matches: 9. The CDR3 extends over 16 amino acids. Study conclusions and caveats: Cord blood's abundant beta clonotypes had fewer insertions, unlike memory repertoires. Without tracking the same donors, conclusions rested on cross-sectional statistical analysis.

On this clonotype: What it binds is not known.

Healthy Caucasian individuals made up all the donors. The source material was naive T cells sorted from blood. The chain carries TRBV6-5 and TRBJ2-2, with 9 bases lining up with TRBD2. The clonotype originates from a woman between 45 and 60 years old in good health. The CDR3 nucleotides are TGTGCCAGCAATCAACTAGCGGGTTCTTACACCGGGGAGCTGTTTTTT. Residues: CASNQLAGSYTGELFF.